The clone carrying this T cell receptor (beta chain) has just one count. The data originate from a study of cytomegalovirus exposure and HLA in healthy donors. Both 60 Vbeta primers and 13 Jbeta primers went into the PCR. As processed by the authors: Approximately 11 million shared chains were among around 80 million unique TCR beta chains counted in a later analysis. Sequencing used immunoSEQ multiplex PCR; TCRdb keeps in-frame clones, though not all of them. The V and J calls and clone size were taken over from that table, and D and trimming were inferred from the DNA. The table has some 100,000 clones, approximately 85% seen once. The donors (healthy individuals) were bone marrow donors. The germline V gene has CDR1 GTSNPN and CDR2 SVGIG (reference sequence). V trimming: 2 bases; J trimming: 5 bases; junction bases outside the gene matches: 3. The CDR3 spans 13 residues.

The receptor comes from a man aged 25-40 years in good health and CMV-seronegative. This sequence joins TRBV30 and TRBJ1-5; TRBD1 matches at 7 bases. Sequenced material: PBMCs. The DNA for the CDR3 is TGTGCCTGGAGTTCTACAGGGGATCAGCCCCAGCATTTT. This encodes CAWSSTGDQPQHF. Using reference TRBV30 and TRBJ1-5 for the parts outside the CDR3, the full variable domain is SQTIHQWPATLVQPVGSPLSLECTVEGTSNPNLYWYRQAAGRGLQLLFYSVGIGQISSEVPQNLSASRPQDRQFILSSKKLLLSDSGFYLCAWSSTGDQPQHFGDGTRLSIL.